The next 10 T cell receptor beta chains were all read from a single sample in a study of OX40 agonist ivuxolimab in advanced cancers. Libraries came from the immunoSEQ multiplex PCR assay. The source is immuneACCESS, and TCRdb retained only in-frame sequences with V and J called. Part of the clones is not carried over; for the studies checked, unresolved V genes explain less than half of this, and the remainder is unexplained. This sample comprises some 84,000 clones, roughly 89% of them detected only once. Together, the top ten hold around 0.19% of the sample. Material: CD4+ or CD8+ T cells sorted from blood, obtained in a trial of the OX40 agonist ivuxolimab. Source of these receptors: an adult with an advanced solid tumor such as melanoma, head and neck, liver or kidney cancer.

CDR3 sequence (DNA): TGTGCCAGCAGCTTAGCCGGGGGGGACAGGGAAGCTTTCTTT. Protein product: CASSLAGGDREAFF. The rearrangement links TRBV7-9 to TRBJ1-1; 8 bases match TRBD1. This CDR3 spans 14 amino acids. V was pared by 0 bases and J by 8 bases, with 5 bases of the junction left unmatched. Germline values: CDR1 SEHNR, CDR2 FQNEAQ (reference sequence).

This clone was seen a handful of times. V and J are TRBV19 and TRBJ1-2; 7 nucleotides agree with TRBD1. Germline V gene lookup returns CDR1 LNHDA and CDR2 SQIVND (reference sequence). This CDR3 has 16 residues. Trimming took 7 bases from V and 2 from J; bases not matched to a gene: 13. CDR3 DNA sequence: TGTGCCAGTAATCCGGGACTCAGAGGGGGCAACTATGGCTACACCTTC. It translates to CASNPGLRGGNYGYTF.

This chain links TRBV2 with TRBJ1-4, with D possibly being TRBD1 (5 bases). From germline, CDR1 is SNHLY and CDR2 FYNNEI. Trimming shortened V by 7 bases and J by 4 bases, and 10 bases separated the two germline ends. CDR3 length equals 13 residues. CDR3 sequence reads: CASTGGLNEKLFF. CDR3 DNA: TGTGCCAGCACTGGGGGTCTTAATGAAAAACTGTTTTTT.

The V and J genes are TRBV27 and TRBJ2-7; D is possibly TRBD2 (5 bases). The CDR3 consists of 13 residues. The germline V gene has CDR1 MNHEY and CDR2 SMNVEV (reference sequence). With 8 bases removed from V and 3 bases from J, the gap between germline ends came to 14 bases. The CDR3 bases are TGTGCCAGCCGACGAGGAGGTGGCTACGAGCAGTACTTC. Translated, it gives CASRRGGGYEQYF.

This sequence joins TRBV6-1 and TRBJ2-7, with a possible D match to TRBD1 (5 bases). The CDR3 runs 13 residues. Trimming removed 6 bases from V and 2 bases from J, with 11 bases in between. CDR1 is MNHNS, CDR2 SASEGT, per germline. The CDR3 DNA follows: TGTGCCAGCAGCAGGACATCCACCTACGAGCAGTACGTC. Protein product: CASSRTSTYEQYV.

The chain uses TRBV28 and TRBJ2-7, with 9 nucleotides matching TRBD2. The CDR3 runs to 18 residues. The V gene's germline CDR1 is MDHEN and CDR2 SYDVKM. V was pared by 1 base and J by 4 bases, with 14 bases of the junction left unmatched. The CDR3 DNA sequence: TGTGCCAGCAGTTTATCTTTCAGAATAGCGGGAGCATCGTACGAGCAGTACTTC. Its translation is CASSLSFRIAGASYEQYF.

V usage is TRBV7-8 and J usage is TRBJ1-1; D perhaps matches TRBD1 (6 bases). Deletions cut 2 bases from V and 0 bases from J, with 13 bases between. CDR3 length: 16 residues. Germline-derived CDR1 and CDR2 are SGHVS and FQNEAQ. The CDR3 region has the DNA TGTGCCAGCAGCTTAAGTAGCCGGGGGCTGAACACTGAAGCTTTCTTT. This gives the protein CASSLSSRGLNTEAFF. The variable domain in full, completed from reference TRBV7-8 and TRBJ1-1, reads GAGVSQSPRYKVAKRGQDVALRCDPISGHVSLFWYQQALGQGPEFLTYFQNEAQLDKSGLPSDRFFAERPEGSVSTLKIQRTQQEDSAVYLCASSLSSRGLNTEAFFGQGTRLTVV.

The J gene is TRBJ2-5, the V gene TRBV15; D is possibly TRBD2 (7 bases). The V end lost 1 base, the J end lost 2 bases, and 20 bases lay between the germline ends. The germline V gene has CDR1 LNHNV and CDR2 YYDKDF (reference sequence). CDR3 length equals 18 residues. The CDR3 DNA sequence: TGTGCCACCAGCAGAGGCCTGGGGGGGGGCCGCTTGCAAGAGACCCAGTACTTC. The encoded protein is CATSRGLGGGRLQETQYF. The whole variable domain, filled in from reference TRBV15 and TRBJ2-5, reads DAMVIQNPRYQVTQFGKPVTLSCSQTLNHNVMYWYQQKSSQAPKLLFHYYDKDFNNEADTPDNFQSRRPNTSFCFLDIRSPGLGDTAMYLCATSRGLGGGRLQETQYFGPGTRLLVL.

This chain uses TRBV11-2 with TRBJ2-2; D unresolved. Germline CDR1 is SGHAT and CDR2 is FQNNGV. Trimming shortened V by 5 bases and J by 6 bases, and 10 bases separated the two germline ends. This CDR3 is 13 amino acids long. CDR3 nucleotides: TGTGCCAGCAGCCGCTCGGGCCCCGGGGAGCTGTTTTTT. It translates to CASSRSGPGELFF.

V usage is TRBV11-2 and J usage is TRBJ2-1; the D gene is possibly TRBD2 (6 bases). CDR1 and CDR2 from the germline V gene are SGHAT and FQNNGV. V lost 3 bases and J lost 2, with 8 bases in between. The CDR3 consists of 14 residues. The CDR3 coding sequence is TGTGCCAGCAGCTTGGACTATACCTACAATGAGCAGTTCTTC. This encodes CASSLDYTYNEQFF.